This T cell receptor (beta chain) came from a study of T cell responses to AZD1222 COVID-19 vaccine. Study at large: Researchers grouped second doses given at about 4 or about 12 weeks into one pool.

Some clones are missing from TCRdb's copy, which holds only in-frame ones; the method was immunoSEQ multiplex PCR. The sample includes fewer than 150,000 clones, approximately 90% of them seen just once. Study conclusions and caveats: Once two AZD1222 doses were given, Spike-specific TCR breadth and depth went up. Targets within unmutated variant regions were reportedly found for nearly half of spike-specific TCRs. Across spike, vaccine-associated CD4 TCRs were found, dominant at 160-218 and 743-854.

Per germline, CDR1 LNHDA and CDR2 SQIVND (reference sequence). CDR3 length: 14 amino acids. V shed 3 bases, J shed 5 bases, and the junction held 5 bases outside the gene matches. A note on this clone: Antigen specificity is unknown.

Sequences were derived from peripheral blood, sampled on day 0 of AZD1222 vaccination. This TCR derives from an adult in good health. The chain carries TRBV19 and TRBJ1-1; 8 bases map to TRBD1. The CDR3: CASSMGQGATEAFF. CDR3 nucleotide sequence: TGTGCCAGTAGTATGGGGCAGGGGGCGACTGAAGCTTTCTTT.